The 2 T cell receptor beta chains listed next were all sequenced from one sample in a study of beta chain features in type 1 diabetes. General study points: Shortening of TCRB CDR3s, moderate but significant, appeared in all four CD4+ subsets of Type 1 diabetes patients.

Their antigens remain unidentified. Every bit of the isolated RNA underwent reverse transcription, so sequencing read expressed TCRB transcripts. Data came from immunoSEQ multiplex PCR; TCRdb stores just in-frame clones and leaves some out. This table has about 340,000 clones, less than 15% appearing once. The sequenced sample was naive CD4+ T cells from blood. The source of these receptors is a woman aged 18 to 35 with type 1 diabetes.

This clone was counted between two and nine times. The genes are TRBV30 and TRBJ1-5, with D perhaps TRBD1 (6 bases). Per germline, CDR1 GTSNPN and CDR2 SVGIG (reference sequence). The CDR3 covers 13 residues. V was shortened by 0 bases and J by 7 bases, with 10 bases between the two germline ends. CDR3 bases: TGTGCCTGGAGTGTAGGACAGCTGCAGCCCCAGCATTTT. This gives the protein CAWSVGQLQPQHF.

The chain couples TRBV30 to TRBJ2-7; unclear D gene. This CDR3 spans 15 amino acids. V dropped 4 bases and J dropped 2 bases, with 18 bases sitting between them. CDR1 is GTSNPN and CDR2 is SVGIG in the germline V gene (reference sequence). CDR3 bases: TGTGCCTGGATAAAACCCTCCCGACTGACCTACGAGCAGTACTTC. This sequence encodes CAWIKPSRLTYEQYF.